These 7 T cell receptor beta chains were all obtained from the same sample, sequenced in a study of cytomegalovirus exposure and HLA in healthy donors. The primer mix had 60 Vbeta and 13 Jbeta primers. Method: immunoSEQ multiplex PCR; TCRdb's copy keeps in-frame clones and lacks some. The data contain 100,000 to 120,000 clones, roughly 73% of them singletons. Source material: PBMCs. These receptors were taken from a woman aged 40 to 55 in good health and CMV-seropositive.

The chain carries TRBV5-5 and TRBJ2-5; 7 bases are a match to TRBD2. CDR1 SGHKS and CDR2 YYEKEE come from the germline V gene (reference sequence). CDR3 length: 16 residues. J lost 7 bases, V lost 4 bases, and 16 bases had no gene match. The CDR3 sequence: CASSHPSTGGGGTQYF. In nucleotides, the CDR3 is TGTGCCAGCAGCCACCCCTCAACGGGCGGGGGAGGGACCCAGTACTTC.

This rearrangement joins TRBV11-3 to TRBJ2-1; TRBD2 aligns across 7 bases. J was trimmed by 5 bases and V by 5 bases; bases with no gene match: 12. Germline V CDR1 and CDR2: SGHNT, YENEEA. The CDR3 runs to 16 residues. In DNA form, the CDR3 reads TGTGCCAGCAGCCCCCTGCGGGGAGGGTGGAACAATGAGCAGTTCTTC. It translates to CASSPLRGGWNNEQFF. The whole variable domain, filled in from reference TRBV11-3 and TRBJ2-1, reads EAGVVQSPRYKIIEKKQPVAFWCNPISGHNTLYWYLQNLGQGPELLIRYENEEAVDDSQLPKDRFSAERLKGVDSTLKIQPAELGDSAVYLCASSPLRGGWNNEQFFGPGTRLTVL.

This chain joins TRBV6-5 and TRBJ2-7, with TRBD1 identical over 10 bases. The CDR3 extends over 14 amino acids. V gave up 2 bases and J gave up 3 bases; unmatched junction bases: 1. Germline lookup yields CDR1 MNHEY and CDR2 SVGAGI. CDR3 in DNA: TGTGCCAGCAGTTACGGGACAGGGGACTACGAGCAGTACTTC. Translated, it gives CASSYGTGDYEQYF.

J is TRBJ2-3 and V is TRBV5-1; weak D call: TRBD1 (5 bases). Germline assignment: CDR1 SGHRS and CDR2 YFSETQ. Trimming removed 1 base from V and 3 bases from J, with 15 bases in between. This CDR3 has 16 residues. CDR3 nucleotide sequence: TGCGCCAGCAGCTTGTCTTGGGGCGTAGGAACAGATACGCAGTATTTT. It specifies CASSLSWGVGTDTQYF. The variable domain in full, with the rest retrieved from reference TRBV5-1 and TRBJ2-3, is KAGVTQTPRYLIKTRGQQVTLSCSPISGHRSVSWYQQTPGQGLQFLFEYFSETQRNKGNFPGRFSGRQFSNSRSEMNVSTLELGDSALYLCASSLSWGVGTDTQYFGPGTRLTVL.

The DNA for the CDR3 is TGTGCCAGCAGTTACTCGCCAGCGGGGACCTCCTACGAGCAGTACTTC. It is translated as CASSYSPAGTSYEQYF. The rearrangement joins TRBV6-5 to TRBJ2-7, with 7 bases identical to TRBD2. V shed 0 bases, J shed 0 bases, and the junction held 5 bases outside the gene matches. CDR1 and CDR2 (germline): MNHEY, SVGAGI. The CDR3 has 16 amino acids.

This clone showed up just once. The chain couples TRBV18 to TRBJ2-7; possibly TRBD1 for D (6 bases). Germline CDR1 KGHSH, CDR2 LQKENI. Deletions cut 4 bases from V and 4 bases from J, with 8 bases between. This CDR3 has 12 residues. CDR3 DNA sequence: TGTGCCAGCTCACAGGACAGTTACGAGCAGTACTTC. Protein: CASSQDSYEQYF.

With regard to this clone: Germline is not matched at one junction end, which may reflect a read error. The gene calls are TRBV11-2 and TRBJ1-6; D possibly corresponds to TRBD1 (6 bases). Germline V gene data show CDR1 as SGHAT and CDR2 as FQNNGV. The CDR3 length is 16 residues. CDR3 protein: CASSLGAGSYNSPLYF. The CDR3 bases are TGTGCCAGCAGCCTGGGGGCAGGTAGCTATAATTCACCCCTCTACTTT.